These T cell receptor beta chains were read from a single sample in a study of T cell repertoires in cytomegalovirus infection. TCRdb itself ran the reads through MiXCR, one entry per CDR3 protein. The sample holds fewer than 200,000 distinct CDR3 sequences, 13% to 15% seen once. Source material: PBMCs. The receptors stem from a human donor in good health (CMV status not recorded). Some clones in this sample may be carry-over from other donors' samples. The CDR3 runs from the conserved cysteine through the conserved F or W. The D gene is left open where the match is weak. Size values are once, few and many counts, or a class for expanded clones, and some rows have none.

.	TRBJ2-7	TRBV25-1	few	CASSEAFANYEQYF	TGTGCCAGCAGTGAAGCGTTCGCCAACTACGAGCAGTACTTC
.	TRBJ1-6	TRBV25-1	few	CASSELSSPLHF	TGTGCCAGCAGTGAATTGTCATCACCCCTCCACTTT
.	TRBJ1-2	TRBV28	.	CASSLQANYGYTF	TGTGCCAGCAGTTTACAGGCAAACTATGGCTACACCTTC
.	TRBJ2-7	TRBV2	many	CASSEVQALYYEQYF	TGTGCCAGCAGTGAAGTACAAGCATTGTACTACGAGCAGTACTTC
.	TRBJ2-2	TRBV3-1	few	CASSHRGARNTGELFF	TGTGCCAGCAGCCATCGGGGGGCGCGGAACACCGGGGAGCTGTTTTTT
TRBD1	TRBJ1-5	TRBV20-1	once	CSAAGDRGTGSNQPQHF	TGCAGTGCCGCTGGGGACAGGGGAACGGGAAGCAATCAGCCCCAGCATTTT
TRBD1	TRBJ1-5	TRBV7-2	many	CASSWTGFEPQHF	TGTGCCAGCAGCTGGACAGGGTTCGAGCCCCAGCATTTT
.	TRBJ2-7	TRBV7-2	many	CASSSSPTGSYEQYF	TGTGCCAGCAGCTCCAGCCCGACGGGGAGCTACGAGCAGTACTTC
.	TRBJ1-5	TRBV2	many	CASSEGSVNQPQHF	TGTGCCAGCAGTGAGGGCAGTGTCAATCAGCCCCAGCATTTT
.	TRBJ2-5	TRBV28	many	CASSPGRNQETQYF	TGTGCCAGCAGTCCCGGACGGAACCAAGAGACCCAGTACTTC
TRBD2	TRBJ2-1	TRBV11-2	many	CASSGLRREGNEQFF	TGTGCCAGCAGCGGCCTTCGGAGGGAGGGCAATGAGCAGTTCTTC
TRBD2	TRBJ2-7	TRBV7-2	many	CASSFQRGLYSYEQYF	TGTGCCAGCAGCTTCCAGCGGGGGTTATACTCCTACGAGCAGTACTTC
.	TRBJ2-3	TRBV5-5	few	CASSLSGSGYPDTQYF	TGTGCCAGCAGCTTGTCAGGAAGCGGATACCCAGATACGCAGTATTTT
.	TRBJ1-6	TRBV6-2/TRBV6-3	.	CASRNPASPLHF	TGTGCCAGCAGAAACCCGGCATCACCCCTCCACTTT
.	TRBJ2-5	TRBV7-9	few	CASSPIRGSTETQYF	TGTGCCAGCAGCCCCATAAGGGGGTCAACAGAGACCCAGTACTTC
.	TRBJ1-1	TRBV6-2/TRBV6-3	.	CASSYRQEAFF	TGTGCCAGCAGTTACCGACAGGAAGCTTTCTTT
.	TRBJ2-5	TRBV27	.	CASRRKETQYF	TGTGCCAGCAGGAGAAAAGAGACCCAGTACTTC
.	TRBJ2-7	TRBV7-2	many	CASSLGLLLYEQYF	TGTGCCAGCAGCTTAGGACTTCTGCTTTACGAGCAGTACTTC
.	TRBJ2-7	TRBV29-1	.	CSVSTRESYEQYF	TGCAGCGTCTCCACCCGGGAGTCCTACGAGCAGTACTTC
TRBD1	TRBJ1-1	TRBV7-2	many	CASSPRQGATTEAFF	TGTGCCAGCAGCCCGCGACAGGGGGCAACCACTGAAGCTTTCTTT
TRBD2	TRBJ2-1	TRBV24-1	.	CATSDLPPDSTSGYDSEQFF	TGTGCCACCAGTGATTTGCCTCCGGACAGCACTAGCGGGTATGACTCTGAGCAGTTCTTC
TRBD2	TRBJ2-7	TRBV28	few	CASQLAGIPREQYF	TGTGCCAGCCAACTAGCGGGAATCCCTCGCGAGCAGTACTTC
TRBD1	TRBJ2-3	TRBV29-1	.	CSLTGASTDTQYF	TGCAGCTTAACAGGGGCTAGCACAGATACGCAGTATTTT
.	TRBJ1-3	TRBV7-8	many	CASSLGGKGNTIYF	TGTGCCAGCAGCCTAGGTGGGAAAGGAAACACCATATATTTT
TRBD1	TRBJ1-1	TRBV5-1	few	CASSLDAGGVTEAFF	TGCGCCAGCAGCTTGGACGCAGGGGGCGTCACTGAAGCTTTCTTT
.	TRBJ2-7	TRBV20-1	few	CSADPQGLDLYEQYF	TGCAGTGCCGATCCTCAGGGATTGGACCTCTACGAGCAGTACTTC
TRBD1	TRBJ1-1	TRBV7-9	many	CASTLGTGGMGTEAFF	TGTGCCAGCACCCTAGGGACAGGGGGTATGGGCACTGAAGCTTTCTTT
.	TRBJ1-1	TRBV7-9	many	CATRSGGFYTEAFF	TGTGCCACACGATCGGGGGGGTTTTACACTGAAGCTTTCTTT
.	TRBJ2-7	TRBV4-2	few	CASSQGGSYEQYF	TGTGCCAGCAGCCAAGGGGGATCCTACGAGCAGTACTTC
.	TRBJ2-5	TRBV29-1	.	CSVFPPGVQETQYF	TGCAGCGTTTTCCCGCCCGGGGTCCAAGAGACCCAGTACTTC
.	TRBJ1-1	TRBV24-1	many	CATTSGTTDEAFF	TGTGCCACCACCTCAGGGACAACCGATGAAGCTTTCTTT